A selection of T cell receptor beta chains follows, all from one sample in a study of blood T cell repertoires in COVID-19. This table comes from immunoSEQ multiplex PCR, and its TCRdb copy is limited to in-frame clones, with some not included. The repertoire holds 340,000 or so clones, with around 80% as singletons. Sequenced input: peripheral blood. Receptors originate from a man younger than 45 with active or convalescent COVID-19. Both conserved end residues are part of each CDR3. A D gene is named only where the DNA matches it firmly. Only part of the rows carry a size: once, few, many, or a class if the clone is expanded.

>TRBJ2-2|TRBV18|NA|NA
TGTGCCAGCTCACCAGCGGGACCCGGGGAGCTGTTTTTT
CASSPAGPGELFF
>TRBJ1-3|TRBV30|NA|NA
TGTGCCTGGAGTGATGACACCTACTCTGGAAACACCATATATTTT
CAWSDDTYSGNTIYF
>TRBJ1-4|TRBV29-1|NA|once
TGCAGCGTTGAGGGCCAGGGTGAAGAAAAACTGTTTTTT
CSVEGQGEEKLFF
>TRBJ2-7|TRBV11-3|NA|once
TGTGCCAGCAGTCCCGAGGCAGACAGCTCCTACGAGCAGTACTTC
CASSPEADSSYEQYF
>TRBJ2-5|TRBV9|TRBD2|NA
TGTGCCAGCAGCGTAAATCCGGGGGGGGAGACCCAGTACTTC
CASSVNPGGETQYF
>TRBJ1-2|TRBV2|TRBD1|NA
TGTGCCAGCAGTGTACCGGGACAGAGGTACTATGGCTACACCTTC
CASSVPGQRYYGYTF
>TRBJ2-7|TRBV12-5|TRBD1|NA
TGTGCTAGTGGTTGGACAGGACAGGGCCGCTCCTACGAGCAGTACTTC
CASGWTGQGRSYEQYF
>TRBJ2-5|TRBV28|NA|NA
TGTGCCAGCAGTTTAGCGGATGGGGCATCTGGAGAGACCCAGTACTTC
CASSLADGASGETQYF
>TRBJ1-5|TRBV30|NA|NA
TGTGCCTGGAGTGAGCGGGGTCCTCAGCCCCAGCATTTT
CAWSERGPQPQHF
>TRBJ1-1|TRBV27|TRBD1|NA
TGTGCCAGCAGGAGGGACAGGGGGTACACTGAAGCTTTCTTT
CASRRDRGYTEAFF
>TRBJ2-5|TRBV5-1|TRBD2|NA
TGCGCCAGCAGTTCAACTAGCGGGGGGGTGAAGACCCAGTACTTC
CASSSTSGGVKTQYF
>TRBJ1-6|TRBV29-1|NA|NA
TGCAGCGTGGGGAGTTCACCCCTCCACTTT
CSVGSSPLHF
>TRBJ1-5|TRBV4-1|NA|NA
TGCGCCAGCCGGACTTTGGACGGTAGCAATCAGCCCCAGCATTTT
CASRTLDGSNQPQHF
>TRBJ2-6|TRBV19|TRBD1|NA
TGTGCCAGTAGGACTCTAGACAGGGGCCGTACACCCCTCTCTGGGGCCAACGTCCTGACTTTC
CASRTLDRGRTPLSGANVLTF
>TRBJ2-1|TRBV5-1|NA|NA
TGCGCCAGCAGCTTGGATTTCCAAATCTCCTACAATGAGCAGTTCTTC
CASSLDFQISYNEQFF
>TRBJ2-7|TRBV30|TRBD1|NA
TGTGCCTGGAGTCCCGGACAGGGCTACGAGCAGTACTTC
CAWSPGQGYEQYF
>TRBJ2-7|TRBV11-3|TRBD2|NA
TGTGCCAGCAGCTTAGTTAGCGGGGGAACCAACGAGCAGTACTTC
CASSLVSGGTNEQYF
>TRBJ2-2|TRBV6-1|NA|NA
TGTGCCAGCAGTGAGAGGAGCAACACCGGGGAGCTGTTTTTT
CASSERSNTGELFF
>TRBJ1-1|TRBV30|NA|NA
TGTGCCTGGAGTTACGGGGGAAACACTGAAGCTTTCTTT
CAWSYGGNTEAFF
>TRBJ1-2|TRBV24-1|NA|NA
TGTGCCACCAGTGAGGGGCTGCGCGATGGCTACACCTTC
CATSEGLRDGYTF
>TRBJ2-3|TRBV5-1|TRBD1|NA
TGCGCCAGCAGCTCCGGACAGGGGGGGTCAGATACGCAGTATTTT
CASSSGQGGSDTQYF
>TRBJ2-7|TRBV7-8|NA|NA
TGTGCCAGCAGCTTAGCGGGGGGACAGTCCTACGAGCAGTACTTC
CASSLAGGQSYEQYF
>TRBJ2-1|TRBV15|NA|NA
TGTGCCACCAGCAGAGAGAAAGAGGGAGATGAGCAGTTCTTC
CATSREKEGDEQFF
>TRBJ2-3|TRBV28|TRBD2|NA
TGTGCCAGCAGTTTGGGGGGGATCACAGATACGCAGTATTTT
CASSLGGITDTQYF
>TRBJ1-1|TRBV6-5|NA|NA
TGTGCCAGCAGTTACTCGGGGGGGACTGAAGCTTTCTTT
CASSYSGGTEAFF
>TRBJ2-3|TRBV5-1|NA|NA
TGCGCCAGCAGCTTGGCTACCCCAGATACGCAGTATTTT
CASSLATPDTQYF
>TRBJ1-6|TRBV5-1|NA|NA
TGCGCCAGCAGCTTGGGGACTAATCGGGGGTCACCCCTCCACTTT
CASSLGTNRGSPLHF
>TRBJ2-1|TRBV6-5|NA|NA
TGTGCCAGCAGTTACTCGGGAGTTTCGGTGCAGTTCTTC
CASSYSGVSVQFF
>TRBJ1-2|TRBV7-9|TRBD1|NA
TGTGCCAGCAGCTCTGAAGGGGGCGCGAGTGGCTACACCTTC
CASSSEGGASGYTF
>TRBJ2-3|TRBV5-1|TRBD1|NA
TGCGCCAGCAGCTTGGTACAGGGGAAGTCAGATACGCAGTATTTT
CASSLVQGKSDTQYF
>TRBJ1-1|TRBV14|NA|NA
TGTGCCAGCAGTCAAAGAATCACATCGAACACTGAAGCTTTCTTT
CASSQRITSNTEAFF
>TRBJ2-3|TRBV24-1|NA|few
TGTGCCACCAGTGATTTGGCCCAGAGCACAGATACGCAGTATTTT
CATSDLAQSTDTQYF
>TRBJ2-3|TRBV19|TRBD1|NA
TGTGCCAGTAGTCTTGGACAGGGGCGCACAGATACGCAGTATTTT
CASSLGQGRTDTQYF